The sequence of this T cell receptor (beta chain) was determined in a study of T cell repertoires in cytomegalovirus infection. Study-wide context: Matching HLA type, along with CMV infection, was indicated by public TCR beta signatures.

Per the germline V gene, CDR1 is MNHEY and CDR2 is SMNVEV (reference sequence). The CDR3 covers 14 residues. J was trimmed by 16 bases and V by 7 bases; bases with no gene match: 18. TCRdb redid the calling of the reads with MiXCR, one entry per CDR3 protein. This sample yields a few hundred thousand distinct CDR3 sequences, of which 40% are seen a single time; 48% belongs to the top ten. Notes on the study in general: Cumulative public TCR beta family frequency identified carriers of CMV plus the relevant HLA. CMV-specific HLA-C-restricted TCR beta clonotypes dominated the ex vivo response.

This clonotype was observed a handful of times. Its antigen is not identified. The sequence derives from a human donor in good health (CMV status not recorded). Some clones in this sample may be carry-over from other donors' samples. The specimen comprised cultured PBMCs, sampled from culture after CMV antigen stimulation. V usage is TRBV27 and J usage is TRBJ2-1; 8 nucleotides match TRBD2. The CDR3 is CASTTGTRPPELFF. CDR3 sequence (DNA): TGTGCCAGCACTACCGGGACTAGGCCCCCTGAGTTATTCTTC.